This T cell receptor (beta chain) was captured by sequencing in a study of long-term antiretroviral therapy in people with HIV. Study-level background: The earliest specimens came about a decade ahead of the 2015 immediate-ART recommendation.

Investigators performed immunoSEQ version v3.0 at survey level. Method: immunoSEQ multiplex PCR; TCRdb's copy keeps in-frame clones and lacks some. The sample contains 25,000 to 30,000 clones, more than 85% of which appear only once. In the United States, treatment was given to all participants with HIV. The CDR3 is 14 amino acids. The ends were cut back, 3 bases at V and 3 bases at J, with 9 bases in the middle. The V gene's germline CDR1 is MNHEY and CDR2 SMNVEV (reference sequence). This clone has a single count. Specimen: unsorted PBMCs, collected 6.2 years after starting antiretroviral therapy. This receptor was identified in a man aged 40-49 years with HIV. The chain joins TRBV27 to TRBJ1-5; D remains unclear. The chain's CDR3 is CASSLNRYNQPQHF. For the CDR3, the DNA is TGTGCCAGCAGTTTGAACAGATACAATCAGCCCCAGCATTTT.